The 10 T cell receptor beta chains in this list originate from one sample, sequenced in a study of T cell responses to AZD1222 COVID-19 vaccine. Clones were read by immunoSEQ multiplex PCR, and TCRdb kept only the in-frame ones, dropping some. The data hold 70,000 to 95,000 clones, with about 89% observed a single time. The starting material was peripheral blood, obtained 28 days after the second AZD1222 dose. The receptors stem from an adult who received the AZD1222 COVID-19 vaccine.

J is TRBJ1-6 and V is TRBV19, with D tentatively TRBD1 (5 bases). Trimming stripped 3 bases from V and 9 bases from J, with 12 bases between. Germline values: CDR1 LNHDA, CDR2 SQIVND (reference sequence). CDR3 length: 14 residues. The CDR3 reads CASSIGGFSSPLHF. For the CDR3, the DNA is TGTGCCAGTAGTATTGGGGGATTTTCTTCACCCCTCCACTTT.

The rearrangement links TRBV5-6 to TRBJ2-2; no firm D call. There are 15 residues in the CDR3. In germline, CDR1 is SGHDT, CDR2 YYEEEE. Trimming cost V 2 bases and J 3 bases, with 11 bases left between them. The CDR3 nucleotides are TGTGCCAGCAGCTTTTCCCTTGAACACACCGGGGAGCTGTTTTTT. This codes for CASSFSLEHTGELFF.

The chain combines TRBV7-9 with TRBJ2-7, with 8 bases matching TRBD2. CDR1 is SEHNR, CDR2 FQNEAQ, per germline (reference sequence). Trimming removed 6 bases from V and 2 bases from J; junction bases left unmatched: 9. The CDR3 spans 15 residues. The DNA for the CDR3 is TGTGCCAGCAGGGCCGGGACTAGACCCCCCTACGAGCAGTACTTC. As protein: CASRAGTRPPYEQYF.

The gene calls are TRBV28 and TRBJ1-2; 9 positions match TRBD1. The CDR3 sequence is 14 residues long. The V gene's germline CDR1 is MDHEN and CDR2 SYDVKM. V shed 7 bases and J 3 bases; nucleotides not matched to a gene: 6. CDR3 sequence: CASTRDREDYGYTF. In nucleotides, the CDR3 is TGTGCCAGCACCCGGGACAGGGAGGACTATGGCTACACCTTC.

The rearrangement links TRBV5-1 to TRBJ1-6; the D gene is possibly TRBD1 (6 bases). The ends were cut back, 4 bases at V and 7 bases at J, with 18 bases in the middle. Per the germline V gene, CDR1 is SGHRS and CDR2 is YFSETQ. CDR3 size: 16 residues. CDR3 DNA: TGCGCCAGCAGCCGAGAACCCGGGACACGGAATTCACCCCTCCACTTT. As protein: CASSREPGTRNSPLHF.

The chain employs TRBV11-3 and TRBJ2-1; the match to TRBD2 covers 8 bases. CDR3 length: 15 amino acids. Per the germline V gene, CDR1 is SGHNT and CDR2 is YENEEA. V shed 3 bases and J 9 bases; nucleotides not matched to a gene: 10. The CDR3 bases are TGTGCCAGCAGCTTTTCGGGAGGGTCGGGGAGTGAGCAGTTCTTC. Protein product: CASSFSGGSGSEQFF.

The chain combines TRBV6-1 with TRBJ2-5; TRBD2 matches at 10 bases. The junction had 11 bases not matched to a gene; V was cut back by 2 bases and J by 5 bases. This CDR3 is built from 17 residues. Germline loops: CDR1 MNHNS, CDR2 SASEGT. In DNA form, the CDR3 reads TGTGCCAGCAGTGAACAGGGGGAGCGGGGGGGCGCGGAGACCCAGTACTTC. This codes for CASSEQGERGGAETQYF.

V gene TRBV9 combines with J gene TRBJ1-3, with 9 bases aligning to TRBD1. This CDR3 contains 15 residues. The trim removed 4 bases at V and 2 bases at J, leaving 4 bases unmatched. Germline V gene sequence: CDR1 SGDLS, CDR2 YYNGEE. The DNA for the CDR3 is TGTGCCAGCAGCACCGACAGGGGGGCTGGAAACACCATATATTTT. It yields the protein CASSTDRGAGNTIYF.

The chain recombines TRBV28 with TRBJ2-1; the D gene is possibly TRBD1 (6 bases). V gave up 4 bases and J gave up 1 base, with 14 bases separating them. The CDR3 runs to 16 residues. CDR1 is MDHEN, CDR2 SYDVKM, per germline. CDR3 nucleotides: TGTGCCAGCAGTTCCTGGACAGTACGGTCCTACAATGAGCAGTTCTTC. This sequence encodes CASSSWTVRSYNEQFF.

The CDR3 DNA follows: TGTGCCAGCAGCCCTCGGACAGGAGCCTCCACAGATACGCAGTATTTT. It codes for CASSPRTGASTDTQYF. The rearrangement uses TRBV9 and TRBJ2-3, with 7 bases fitting TRBD1. CDR3 length: 16 residues. The ends lost 4 bases at V and 2 bases at J; junction bases unmatched: 10. Per germline, CDR1 SGDLS and CDR2 YYNGEE.